This T cell receptor beta chain derives from a study of T cells in localized non-small cell lung cancer. TCRdb keeps only in-frame clones here, not all; method: immunoSEQ multiplex PCR. The table includes approximately 50,000 clones, about 88% detected once. V was trimmed by 5 bases and J by 0 bases, leaving 16 bases between them. The CDR3 consists of 16 residues. Germline CDR1 and CDR2: LNHNV and YYDKDF (reference sequence). About this clone itself: The antigen is undetermined.

Broader study findings: Blood T cell density predicted longer survival; adjacent-lung clonality, shorter.

Sequenced material: PBMCs, taken before any cancer treatment. This clonotype was obtained from a man aged 40 to 70 with stage II lung adenocarcinoma. The gene calls are TRBV15 and TRBJ1-1; D is possibly TRBD1 (6 bases). The CDR3 sequence: CATSGYGGSLNTEAFF. The CDR3 nucleotides are TGTGCCACCAGCGGGTACGGGGGCTCCCTGAACACTGAAGCTTTCTTT.